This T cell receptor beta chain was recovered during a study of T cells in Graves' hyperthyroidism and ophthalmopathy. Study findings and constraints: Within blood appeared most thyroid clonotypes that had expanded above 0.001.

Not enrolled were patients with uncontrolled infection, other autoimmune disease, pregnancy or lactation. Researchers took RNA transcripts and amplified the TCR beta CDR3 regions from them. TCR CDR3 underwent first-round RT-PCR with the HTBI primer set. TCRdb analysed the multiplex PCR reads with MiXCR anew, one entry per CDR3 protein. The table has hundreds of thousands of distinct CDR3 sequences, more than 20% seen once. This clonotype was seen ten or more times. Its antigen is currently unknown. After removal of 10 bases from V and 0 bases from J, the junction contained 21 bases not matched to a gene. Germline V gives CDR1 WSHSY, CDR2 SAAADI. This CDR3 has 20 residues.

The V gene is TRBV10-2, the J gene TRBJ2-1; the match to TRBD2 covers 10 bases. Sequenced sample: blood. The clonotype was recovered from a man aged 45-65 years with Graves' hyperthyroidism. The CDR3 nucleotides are TGCGCCACCCCGCCGCGTGGGACTAGCGTCACCAGGGTCTCCTACAATGAGCAGTTCTTC. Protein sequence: CATPPRGTSVTRVSYNEQFF.